The 30 T cell receptor beta chains below come from one sample, sequenced in a study of regulatory T cells in long-lasting Graves disease. Combining iRepertoire HTBI primers with Arm-PCR of CDR3 regions, the authors built TCR beta libraries. One entry per CDR3 protein, called by TCRdb with MiXCR from the multiplex PCR reads. The repertoire holds roughly 400,000 distinct CDR3 sequences, with about 15% as singletons. Described time point: newly diagnosed GD, antithyroid drugs for less than 3 months. Preparation of the TCR library used RNA extracted from PBMCs. These data also featured in a second study, about T cells in Graves' hyperthyroidism and ophthalmopathy.

Sequences were derived from peripheral blood mononuclear cells (PBMCs), sampled at new diagnosis, from a patient treated with antithyroid drugs. All receptors derive from a woman aged 18-29 years with Graves disease.

About this clonotype itself: A read error is possible here, since a much larger clone lies one base away. The rearrangement uses TRBV2 and TRBJ2-2; D may correspond to TRBD1 or TRBD2 (7 bases each). This CDR3 is built from 17 residues. Looked up from germline, CDR1 is SNHLY and CDR2 is FYNNEI. CDR3 sequence: CASREEGGGGWSGELFF. The CDR3, as DNA: TGTGCCAGCAGAGAAGAAGGGGGAGGGGGCTGGTCCGGGGAGCTGTTTTTT.

About this clonotype itself: One base separates it from a far larger clone, so it is likely a read error. The chain recombines TRBV7-8 with TRBJ2-3; maybe TRBD1 (6 bases). The J call is uncertain, as TRBJ2-1 better fits the DNA end. CDR3 length: 15 amino acids. In germline, CDR1 is SGHVS, CDR2 FQNEAQ. CDR3 sequence reads: CASSFLPGQYIEQFF. As DNA, the CDR3 is TGTGCCAGCAGCTTCTTGCCGGGACAATACATTGAGCAGTTCTTC.

There are many counts of this clonotype. V is TRBV12-3 or TRBV12-4 and J is TRBJ2-2; D gene unclear. The CDR3 consists of 14 residues. The V gene lost 6 bases and the J gene lost 0 bases, with 8 bases spanning the gap. The CDR3 nucleotides read TGTGCCAGCAGCCCGGACGCGAACACCGGGGAGCTGTTTTTT. Its protein product is CASSPDANTGELFF.

The V gene is TRBV11-3, the J gene TRBJ2-3; TRBD2 aligns across 14 bases. Germline CDR1 reads SGHNT; CDR2 reads YENEEA. The length of the CDR3 is 18 residues. V shed 4 bases, J shed 5 bases, and the junction held 11 bases outside the gene matches. Here the CDR3 DNA reads TGTGCCAGCAGCTGTCGGACTAGCGGGAGGTTAGGCGTAGATACGCAGTATTTT. Residues: CASSCRTSGRLGVDTQYF.

This clonotype was recorded at least ten times. This rearrangement joins TRBV27 to TRBJ2-5; the D is unclear. V dropped 6 bases and J dropped 0 bases, with 11 bases sitting between them. Germline V CDR1 and CDR2: MNHEY, SMNVEV (reference sequence). The CDR3 covers 14 residues. CDR3 in amino acids: CASRGWTDQETQYF. DNA of the CDR3: TGTGCCAGCAGAGGATGGACGGACCAAGAGACCCAGTACTTC.

The V call is TRBV2, the J call TRBJ2-2; D gene unclear. This CDR3 is built from 15 residues. V lost 4 bases and J lost 3, with 12 bases in between. CDR1 is SNHLY and CDR2 is FYNNEI in the germline V gene. CDR3 DNA: TGTGCCAGCAGTGTCGAGTGGGCGTACACCGGGGAGCTGTTTTTT. Its translation: CASSVEWAYTGELFF.

There are many counts of this clonotype. V is TRBV29-1 and J is TRBJ2-7; 8 nucleotides line up with TRBD2. The V and J ends lost 7 bases and 7 bases, in that order; junction bases with no gene match: 12. The CDR3 is made up of 13 amino acids. Germline V gives CDR1 SQVTM, CDR2 ANQGSEA. Here the CDR3 DNA reads TGCAGCGCCGGGTGGGCGGGAGGTGGTGAGCAGTACTTC. Residues: CSAGWAGGGEQYF.

Only a few counts were recorded for this clonotype. The CDR3 nucleotides read TGTGCCAGCAGAAGGGACAGGGGATTTGAGACCCAGTACTTC. Protein product: CASRRDRGFETQYF. The chain combines TRBV12-3 or TRBV12-4 with TRBJ2-5, with 10 positions matching TRBD1. The V gene end was trimmed by 6 bases and the J gene end by 5 bases; junction bases not matched to a gene: 6. The CDR3 has 14 amino acids.

This clonotype was observed many times. The rearrangement links TRBV28 to TRBJ1-5, with D perhaps TRBD1 (6 bases). There are 15 residues in the CDR3. Trimming cost V 6 bases and J 2 bases, with 14 bases left between them. From germline, CDR1 is MDHEN and CDR2 SYDVKM. The DNA for the CDR3 is TGTGCCAGCAGGGGCACAGGGAGTGGCAATCAGCCCCAGCATTTT. Translated: CASRGTGSGNQPQHF. The whole variable domain, remainder taken from reference TRBV28 and TRBJ1-5, is DVKVTQSSRYLVKRTGEKVFLECVQDMDHENMFWYRQDPGLGLRLIYFSYDVKMKEKGDIPEGYSVSREKKERFSLILESASTNQTSMYLCASRGTGSGNQPQHFGDGTRLSIL.

In its sample, this clonotype was seen many times. The rearrangement joins TRBV7-2 to TRBJ2-2; D tentatively fits TRBD1 or TRBD2 (5 bases each). The germline V and J ends were trimmed by 5 bases and 3 bases, with 13 bases remaining between them. CDR1 SGHTA and CDR2 FQGNSA come from the germline V gene. The CDR3 runs to 15 residues. CDR3 region: CASSRTGTDTGELFF. CDR3 nucleotides: TGTGCCAGCAGCAGGACGGGGACGGACACCGGGGAGCTGTTTTTT.

This clonotype was detected ten times or more. The gene calls are TRBV11-2 and TRBJ2-7; TRBD1 might be the D (5 bases). Per the germline V gene, CDR1 is SGHAT and CDR2 is FQNNGV. There are 14 residues in the CDR3. The ends were cut back, 5 bases at V and 3 bases at J, with 14 bases in the middle. CDR3 DNA sequence: TGTGCCAGCAGCCGGCCAACAGGATTCTACGAGCAGTACTTC. Translation: CASSRPTGFYEQYF.

A word on this clonotype: This may come from a read error, since a much larger clone is one base off. The final CDR3 position lacks the conserved phenylalanine or tryptophan, pointing to a likely read error. This chain uses TRBV7-2 with TRBJ2-3; 11 positions match TRBD2. CDR1 and CDR2 (germline): SGHTA, FQGNSA. The CDR3 runs 15 residues. V gave up 1 base and J gave up 6 bases; unmatched junction bases: 3. For the CDR3, the DNA is TGTGCCAGCAGCTTAGAACTAGCGGGAGTGGATACGCAGTATGTT. Translating it yields CASSLELAGVDTQYV.

The genes are TRBV7-9 and TRBJ1-1; a possible D gene is TRBD1 (5 bases). This CDR3 has 13 amino acids. V lost 0 bases and J lost 7, with 9 bases in between. Germline V CDR1 and CDR2: SEHNR, FQNEAQ (reference sequence). The CDR3: CASSLAGDSEAFF. DNA of the CDR3: TGTGCCAGCAGCTTAGCTGGTGACAGTGAAGCTTTCTTT.

In its sample, this clonotype was seen a few times. The chain uses TRBV7-2 and TRBJ1-4, with 7 bases lining up with TRBD1. The CDR3 is 14 amino acids. V gave up 5 bases and J gave up 8 bases; unmatched junction bases: 8. In germline, CDR1 is SGHTA, CDR2 FQGNSA. CDR3: CASSPGQYREKLFF. The CDR3 region has the DNA TGTGCCAGCAGCCCGGGACAGTATCGAGAAAAACTGTTTTTT.

This clonotype was counted ten times or more. V gene TRBV7-2 combines with J gene TRBJ2-1; D unclear. Germline V gene sequence: CDR1 SGHTA, CDR2 FQGNSA. This CDR3 region has 15 residues. V lost 1 base to trimming and J lost 0 bases, with 7 bases between them. This chain's CDR3 is CASSLGGNSYNEQFF. The CDR3 coding sequence is TGTGCCAGCAGCTTAGGGGGAAACTCCTACAATGAGCAGTTCTTC.

This clonotype was recorded a few times. The chain employs TRBV28 and TRBJ1-1; D unclear. This CDR3 comprises 15 residues. Germline V CDR1 and CDR2: MDHEN, SYDVKM. V was cut by 2 bases and J by 2 bases, with 12 bases left in between. The CDR3 nucleotides are TGTGCCAGCAGTTTAATCCGAACGAAAAACACTGAAGCTTTCTTT. Amino acid sequence: CASSLIRTKNTEAFF.

The rearrangement uses TRBV5-6 and TRBJ2-7; 8 nucleotides agree with TRBD2. Unmatched junction bases numbered 13, after V lost 1 base and J lost 7 bases. Germline V gene sequence: CDR1 SGHDT, CDR2 YYEEEE. The length of the CDR3 is 16 residues. CDR3 amino acids: CASSLPGAGVFNEQYF. CDR3 DNA sequence: TGTGCCAGCAGCTTGCCGGGAGCGGGAGTCTTCAATGAGCAGTACTTC.

This clonotype was counted ten times or more. The J gene is TRBJ2-3, the V gene TRBV20-1; 7 nucleotides agree with TRBD2. CDR3 length equals 15 residues. Germline V lookup: CDR1 DFQATT, CDR2 SNEGSKA (reference sequence). The ends lost 1 base at V and 4 bases at J; junction bases unmatched: 8. CDR3 residues: CSARGGGRFADTQYF. The CDR3 coding sequence is TGCAGTGCTAGAGGGGGCGGGAGATTCGCAGATACGCAGTATTTT.

This clonotype was counted at least ten times. The rearrangement joins TRBV7-9 to TRBJ2-1; TRBD2 matches at 11 bases. Germline assignment: CDR1 SEHNR and CDR2 FQNEAQ (reference sequence). The junction had 7 bases not matched to a gene; V was cut back by 5 bases and J by 13 bases. This CDR3 has 13 residues. DNA for the CDR3: TGTGCCAGCAGCGGCACTAGCGGGGGACTCCAGTTCTTC. It is translated as CASSGTSGGLQFF. The full variable domain, with the rest looked up from reference TRBV7-9 and TRBJ2-1, is DTGVSQNPRHKITKRGQNVTFRCDPISEHNRLYWYRQTLGQGPEFLTYFQNEAQLEKSRLLSDRFSAERPKGSFSTLEIQRTEQGDSAMYLCASSGTSGGLQFFGPGTRLTVL.

This clonotype was found a few times. The junction does not match germline at one end; this may be a read error. The CDR3 nucleotides are TGTGCCTGGAGTATCGGGGATACGCGGTATTTT. Translated, it gives CAWSIGDTRYF. The J gene is TRBJ2-3, the V gene TRBV30, with D possibly being TRBD2 (5 bases). Germline CDR1 and CDR2: GTSNPN and SVGIG (reference sequence). This CDR3 has 11 amino acids.

Only a few counts were recorded for this clonotype. The genes are TRBV7-2 and TRBJ2-7; D is unclear. The germline V gene has CDR1 SGHTA and CDR2 FQGNSA. V lost 5 bases to trimming and J lost 2 bases, with 13 bases between them. The CDR3 extends over 14 amino acids. The CDR3, as DNA: TGTGCCAGCAGCCCGCTAATTGGGGCCTACGAGCAGTACTTC. Amino acids: CASSPLIGAYEQYF.

This clonotype was counted at least ten times. This chain uses TRBV6-1 with TRBJ1-1; D is possibly TRBD1 (5 bases). Germline CDR1 and CDR2: MNHNS and SASEGT. The CDR3 is made up of 11 amino acids. Trimming removed 9 bases from V and 6 bases from J, with 11 bases in between. The CDR3 DNA is TGTGCCAGTCGCTGGGGCGCTGAAGCTTTCTTT. Translated: CASRWGAEAFF.

This clonotype showed up many times. The rearrangement joins TRBV28 to TRBJ2-5; D is unclear. Germline V gene lookup returns CDR1 MDHEN and CDR2 SYDVKM. The CDR3 has 11 amino acids. V was pared by 4 bases and J by 1 base, with 1 base between. This chain's CDR3 is CASSSQETQYF. As DNA, the CDR3 is TGTGCCAGCAGTTCCCAAGAGACCCAGTACTTC.

The rearrangement joins TRBV19 to TRBJ2-6; D gene unclear. Germline assignment: CDR1 LNHDA and CDR2 SQIVND (reference sequence). Between the trimmed V and J ends, which lost 5 bases and 0 bases, there was a span of 14 bases. The CDR3 is 17 residues long. The CDR3: CASSLEGDNSGANVLTF. CDR3 nucleotide sequence: TGTGCCAGTAGTCTCGAAGGTGATAACTCTGGGGCCAACGTCCTGACTTTC.

This clonotype has more than one count but fewer than ten. The V gene is TRBV15, the J gene TRBJ2-2, with 8 bases identical to TRBD1. The CDR3 extends over 18 amino acids. Trimming at V came to 0 bases and at J to 3 bases, leaving 9 bases not matched to a gene. Germline V gives CDR1 LNHNV, CDR2 YYDKDF (reference sequence). This CDR3 reads CATSRDLGGTGYTGELFF. DNA for the CDR3: TGTGCCACCAGCAGAGATCTTGGAGGGACAGGCTACACCGGGGAGCTGTTTTTT.

This clonotype was observed at least ten times. The chain carries TRBV27 and TRBJ2-1; possibly TRBD2 for D (6 bases). This CDR3 is built from 18 residues. Looked up from germline, CDR1 is MNHEY and CDR2 is SMNVEV (reference sequence). V was pared by 1 base and J by 2 bases, with 18 bases between. The DNA for the CDR3 is TGTGCCAGCAGTTTATATGGAGTGGCGGGGACCGCCTACAATGAGCAGTTCTTC. This sequence encodes CASSLYGVAGTAYNEQFF.

This clonotype was detected once. The rearrangement uses TRBV7-2 and TRBJ2-3; TRBD2 agrees at 16 bases. The J segment lost 6 bases and the V segment lost 1 base, leaving 4 bases of the junction unmatched. The germline gives CDR1 SGHTA, CDR2 FQGNSA. CDR3 size: 17 residues. As DNA, the CDR3 is TGTGCCAGCAGCTTAGAGGGGGGACTAGCGGGGGGGGATACGCAGTATTTT. The encoded protein is CASSLEGGLAGGDTQYF.

This clonotype was counted many times. The rearrangement joins TRBV6-2 or TRBV6-3 to TRBJ2-1; 8 nucleotides align to TRBD2. From germline, CDR1 is MNHEY and CDR2 SVGEGT. The CDR3 extends over 15 amino acids. After removal of 6 bases from V and 4 bases from J, the junction contained 8 bases not matched to a gene. CDR3 protein: CASRPSGGSYNEQFF. The CDR3, as DNA: TGTGCCAGCAGGCCGAGCGGGGGATCTTACAATGAGCAGTTCTTC.

This rearrangement joins TRBV15 to TRBJ2-1; a weak D match, TRBD1 (6 bases). Looked up from germline, CDR1 is LNHNV and CDR2 is YYDKDF (reference sequence). The CDR3 runs 14 residues. Trimming pared 5 bases from V and 4 bases from J, leaving 12 bases between. The CDR3: CATSFQGIYNEQFF. CDR3 nucleotides: TGTGCCACCAGCTTTCAGGGGATATACAATGAGCAGTTCTTC. Combining the CDR3 with reference TRBV15 and TRBJ2-1 gives the whole variable domain DAMVIQNPRYQVTQFGKPVTLSCSQTLNHNVMYWYQQKSSQAPKLLFHYYDKDFNNEADTPDNFQSRRPNTSFCFLDIRSPGLGDTAMYLCATSFQGIYNEQFFGPGTRLTVL.

A few counts support this clonotype. The chain employs TRBV19 and TRBJ2-5; the D gene is possibly TRBD2 (6 bases). V was cut by 5 bases and J by 4 bases, with 14 bases left in between. The CDR3 covers 14 residues. CDR1 is LNHDA, CDR2 SQIVND, per germline (reference sequence). CDR3 DNA sequence: TGTGCCAGTAGTTCCGGGGGAGTCGGAGAGACCCAGTACTTC. This gives the protein CASSSGGVGETQYF.